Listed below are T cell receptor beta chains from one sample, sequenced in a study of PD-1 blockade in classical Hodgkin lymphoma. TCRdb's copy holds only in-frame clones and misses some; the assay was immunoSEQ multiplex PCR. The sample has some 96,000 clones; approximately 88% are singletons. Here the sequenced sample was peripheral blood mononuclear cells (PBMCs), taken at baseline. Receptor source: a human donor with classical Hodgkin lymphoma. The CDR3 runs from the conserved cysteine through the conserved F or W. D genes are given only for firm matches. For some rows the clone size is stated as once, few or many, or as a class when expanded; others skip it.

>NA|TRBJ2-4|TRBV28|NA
TGTGCCAGCAGTCAAGGGGGGACCAAAAACATTCAGTACTTC
CASSQGGTKNIQYF
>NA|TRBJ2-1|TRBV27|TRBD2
TGTGCCAGCCGTGTACCGGGACTAGCGGGATCAGAGTTCTTC
CASRVPGLAGSEFF
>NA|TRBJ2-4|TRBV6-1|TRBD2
TGTGCCAGCAAATTAGAAGCGGGAGGTAACATTCAGTACTTC
CASKLEAGGNIQYF
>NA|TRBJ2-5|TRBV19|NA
TGTGCCAGTAGTATAGATTCCGGACTAGGGGGGGAGACCCAGTACTTC
CASSIDSGLGGETQYF
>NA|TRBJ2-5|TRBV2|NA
TGTGCCAGTTCCCGGGACCTCCAAGAGACCCAGTACTTC
CASSRDLQETQYF
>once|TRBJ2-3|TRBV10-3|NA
TGTGCCATCAGTCCGAGCGGGAGCACAGATACGCAGTATTTT
CAISPSGSTDTQYF
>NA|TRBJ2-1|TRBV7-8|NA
TGTGCCAGCAGCTTAGGGAACCCAGCCTACAATGAGCAGTTCTTC
CASSLGNPAYNEQFF
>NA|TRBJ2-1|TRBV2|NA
TGTGCCAGCAGTAACCCGGACAGTCCGGCCGTCGATGAGCAGTTCTTC
CASSNPDSPAVDEQFF
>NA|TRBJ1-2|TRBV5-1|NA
TGCGCCAGCAGCCCCACCGGGGGAATGAACTATGGCTACACCTTC
CASSPTGGMNYGYTF
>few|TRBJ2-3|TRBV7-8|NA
TGTGCCAGCGGGCACCCCAGAGGGGATACGCAGTATTTT
CASGHPRGDTQYF
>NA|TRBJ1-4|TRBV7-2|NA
TGTGCCAGCAGCTCCGCGACAGCCTCTAACGAAAAACTGTTTTTT
CASSSATASNEKLFF
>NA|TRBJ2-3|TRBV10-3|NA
TGTGCCATCAGATCTGATGAGGCTGATACGCAGTATTTT
CAIRSDEADTQYF
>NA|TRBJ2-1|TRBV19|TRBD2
TGTGCCAGTAGTTCTAGGACTAGCGGGAGGGCCAGTGCCCACAATGAGCAGTTCTTC
CASSSRTSGRASAHNEQFF
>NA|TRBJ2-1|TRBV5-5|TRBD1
TGTGCCAGCAGCTTGGAGCCCCGGACAGGGGGAAATGAGCAGTTCTTC
CASSLEPRTGGNEQFF
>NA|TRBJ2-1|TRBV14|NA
TGTGCCAGCAGCCAAAGGGCGGGGCTAGACACTTCCAATGAGCAGTTCTTC
CASSQRAGLDTSNEQFF
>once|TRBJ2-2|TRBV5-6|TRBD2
TGTGCCAGCAGCCGGGGACTAGCGGGAGGATCGTCCGGGGAGCTGTTTTTT
CASSRGLAGGSSGELFF
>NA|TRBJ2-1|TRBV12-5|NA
TGTGCTAGTGGCACCGGACAGCTTTATGGGGAGCAGTTCTTC
CASGTGQLYGEQFF
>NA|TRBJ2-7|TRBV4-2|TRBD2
TGTGCCAGCAGCACAACTAGCGGGAGTTCATACGAGCAGTACTTC
CASSTTSGSSYEQYF
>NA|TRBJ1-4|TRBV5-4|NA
TGTGCCAGCAGCACGCCACAGGGTCTGAGTGAAAAACTGTTTTTT
CASSTPQGLSEKLFF
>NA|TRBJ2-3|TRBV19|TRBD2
TGTGCCAGCGCGCTCGGGGGGGAATACGATACGCAGTATTTT
CASALGGEYDTQYF
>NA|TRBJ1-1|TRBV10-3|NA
TGTGCCATCAGGGAGACAGAGGGTTACACTGAAGCTTTCTTT
CAIRETEGYTEAFF
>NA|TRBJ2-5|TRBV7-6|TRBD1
TGTGCCAGCAGCCTCGGGACAGGTAGAAAAGAGACCCAGTACTTC
CASSLGTGRKETQYF
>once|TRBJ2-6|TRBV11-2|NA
TGTGCCAGCAGGTTGAGCCCTGGGGCCAACGTCCTGACTTTC
CASRLSPGANVLTF
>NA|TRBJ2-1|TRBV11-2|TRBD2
TGTGCCAGCAGCTCGGGGACTAGCGATGAGCAGTTCTTC
CASSSGTSDEQFF
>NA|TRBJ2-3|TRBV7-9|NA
TGTGCCAGCACCGACCCCAGGCGGAGCGGGAGCACAGATACGCAGTATTTT
CASTDPRRSGSTDTQYF
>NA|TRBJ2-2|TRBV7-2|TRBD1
TGTGCCAGCAGCCTGACAGGGCCCAACACCGGGGAGCTGTTTTTT
CASSLTGPNTGELFF
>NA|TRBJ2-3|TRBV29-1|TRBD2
TGCAGCGGGATAGCGGGAGTAAATACGCAGTATTTT
CSGIAGVNTQYF